These T cell receptor beta chains were read from a single sample in a study of shared clonotypes between healthy human individuals. Using immunoSEQ multiplex PCR, the repertoire was profiled, and TCRdb retains in-frame clones only, with some absent. The table lists roughly 2 million clones, around 95% of them singletons. Material for sequencing was naive CD4+ T cells sorted from blood. The receptors stem from a man between 18 and 35 years old in good health. CDR3s include the opening cysteine and the closing phenylalanine or tryptophan. A D gene is named only where the DNA matches it firmly. Not all rows give a size; the values are once, few, many and, for expanded clones, a class.

J	D	V	size	CDR3	DNA
TRBJ2-5	NA	TRBV12-5	once	CASGFPKIGQYETFVETQYF	TGTGCTAGTGGTTTTCCCAAAATCGGACAGTACGAAACGTTCGTGGAGACCCAGTACTTC
TRBJ2-1	NA	TRBV5-6	NA	CASSLEGDNEQFF	TGTGCCAGCAGCTTGGAAGGGGACAATGAGCAGTTCTTC
TRBJ1-2	NA	TRBV6-5	once	CASSLQGDGYTF	TGTGCCAGCAGCCTACAGGGTGATGGCTACACCTTC
TRBJ2-6	NA	TRBV5-5	NA	CASSLAGPGANVLTF	TGTGCCAGCAGCTTGGCAGGGCCCGGGGCCAACGTCCTGACTTTC
TRBJ1-2	NA	TRBV14	few	CASSQTAGYGYTF	TGTGCCAGCAGCCAAACCGCAGGGTATGGCTACACCTTC
TRBJ1-3	NA	TRBV27	NA	CASRRTAGNTIYF	TGTGCCAGCAGACGGACGGCTGGAAACACCATATATTTT
TRBJ2-7	TRBD2	TRBV6-4	NA	CASSAERGDNEQYF	TGTGCCAGCAGTGCGGAGCGGGGGGACAACGAGCAGTACTTC
TRBJ1-1	NA	TRBV30	NA	CAWSVGVGNTEAFF	TGTGCCTGGAGTGTAGGTGTGGGGAACACTGAAGCTTTCTTT
TRBJ1-2	TRBD1	TRBV19	NA	CASSDRNIGYTF	TGTGCCAGTTCGGACAGGAATATCGGGTACACCTTC
TRBJ1-4	TRBD1	TRBV18	once	CASRDSATNEKLFF	TGTGCCAGCCGGGACAGTGCAACTAATGAAAAACTGTTTTTT
TRBJ2-2	TRBD1	TRBV11-3	NA	CASRRTGDTGELFF	TGTGCCAGCAGGAGGACAGGGGACACCGGGGAGCTGTTTTTT
TRBJ2-3	TRBD1	TRBV9	once	CASSPSGQGTDTQYF	TGTGCCAGCAGTCCCTCGGGACAGGGGACAGATACGCAGTATTTT
TRBJ2-1	NA	TRBV27	NA	CASSPRGAKGESSYNEQFF	TGTGCCAGCAGCCCAAGGGGGGCGAAGGGGGAGAGCTCCTACAATGAGCAGTTCTTC
TRBJ2-5	NA	TRBV18	NA	CASSPPGRAGETQYF	TGTGCCAGCTCACCACCTGGCAGGGCGGGAGAGACCCAGTACTTC
TRBJ2-2	NA	TRBV25-1	NA	CASSEEAQGNTGELFF	TGTGCCAGCAGTGAAGAGGCCCAGGGAAACACCGGGGAGCTGTTTTTT
TRBJ2-7	TRBD1	TRBV5-1	NA	CASSLGTGTGLHEQYF	TGCGCCAGCAGCTTGGGAACCGGGACAGGGTTACACGAGCAGTACTTC
TRBJ1-1	NA	TRBV7-6	NA	CASSLGGAVTEAFF	TGTGCCAGCAGCTTAGGAGGGGCCGTCACTGAAGCTTTCTTT
TRBJ1-2	NA	TRBV18	NA	CASSPRTEGGYTF	TGTGCCAGTAGCCCCCGGACAGAGGGTGGCTACACCTTC
TRBJ2-7	TRBD1	TRBV6-1	NA	CASSEPGQGGFYEQYF	TGTGCCAGCAGTGAGCCGGGACAGGGGGGATTCTACGAGCAGTACTTC
TRBJ1-5	NA	TRBV19	NA	CASSNEIGAYNQPQHF	TGTGCCAGTAGTAATGAGATCGGGGCTTACAATCAGCCCCAGCATTTT
TRBJ1-2	NA	TRBV14	NA	CASSQVRDGYTF	TGTGCCAGCAGCCAAGTGCGGGACGGCTACACCTTC